The rows below give T cell receptor beta chains drawn from one sample of a study of cytomegalovirus exposure and HLA in healthy donors. Using immunoSEQ multiplex PCR, the repertoire was profiled, and TCRdb retains in-frame clones only, with some absent. This listing includes tens of thousands of clones. The specimen sequenced was PBMCs. The origin of the receptors is a middle-aged man in good health and CMV-seronegative. CDR3s include the opening cysteine and the closing phenylalanine or tryptophan. D genes are given only for firm matches.

J gene	CDR3 length	V gene	D gene	CDR3 protein	CDR3 DNA
TRBJ2-1	13	TRBV14	NA	CASSQRGGNEQFF	TGTGCCAGCAGCCAAAGAGGTGGGAATGAGCAGTTCTTC
TRBJ1-1	14	TRBV6-5	NA	CASSYSQENTEAFF	TGTGCCAGCAGTTACTCTCAGGAGAACACTGAAGCTTTCTTT
TRBJ2-1	15	TRBV5-1	TRBD1	CASSPGQGTYNEQFF	TGCGCCAGCAGCCCCGGACAGGGTACCTACAATGAGCAGTTCTTC
TRBJ2-4	15	TRBV9	NA	CASSFEPGGKNIQYF	TGTGCCAGCAGCTTTGAGCCTGGGGGGAAAAACATTCAGTACTTC
TRBJ1-1	14	TRBV19	NA	CASSMRARNTEAFF	TGTGCCAGTAGTATGAGGGCACGGAACACTGAAGCTTTCTTT
TRBJ1-5	12	TRBV7-9	NA	CASSSHNQPQHF	TGTGCCAGCAGCTCCCATAATCAGCCCCAGCATTTT
TRBJ1-2	14	TRBV6-5	TRBD1	CASSRDREDYGYTF	TGTGCCAGCAGCCGGGACAGGGAGGACTATGGCTACACCTTC
TRBJ1-1	10	TRBV27	NA	CASRGGGTFF	TGTGCCAGCCGAGGGGGGGGAACTTTCTTT
TRBJ2-2	15	TRBV19	TRBD2	CASSTPSGRTGELFF	TGTGCCAGTAGTACCCCTAGCGGGAGGACCGGGGAGCTGTTTTTT
TRBJ1-5	16	TRBV11-2	TRBD1	CASSSGQGWSNQPQHF	TGTGCCAGCAGCTCGGGACAGGGATGGAGCAATCAGCCCCAGCATTTT
TRBJ1-1	15	TRBV5-1	NA	CASSLDQGLGTEAFF	TGCGCCAGCAGCTTGGACCAGGGGTTGGGCACTGAAGCTTTCTTT
TRBJ2-6	15	TRBV19	NA	CASSIRQAGANVLTF	TGTGCCAGTAGTATTCGACAGGCTGGGGCCAACGTCCTGACTTTC
TRBJ2-1	16	TRBV7-2	TRBD2	CASSVGGAVSLNEQFF	TGTGCCAGCAGCGTCGGGGGGGCCGTATCGCTCAATGAGCAGTTCTTC
TRBJ1-1	14	TRBV28	NA	CASSWRQRNTEAFF	TGTGCCAGCAGTTGGAGACAGAGGAACACTGAAGCTTTCTTT